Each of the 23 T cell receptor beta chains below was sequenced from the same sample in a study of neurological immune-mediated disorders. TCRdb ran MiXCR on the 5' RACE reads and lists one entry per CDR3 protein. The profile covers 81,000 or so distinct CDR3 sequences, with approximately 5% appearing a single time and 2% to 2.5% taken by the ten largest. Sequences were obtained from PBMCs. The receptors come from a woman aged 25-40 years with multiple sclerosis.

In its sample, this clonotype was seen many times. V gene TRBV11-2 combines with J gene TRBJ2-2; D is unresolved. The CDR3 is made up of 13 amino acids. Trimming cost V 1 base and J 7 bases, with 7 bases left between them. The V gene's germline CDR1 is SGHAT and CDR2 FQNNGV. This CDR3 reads CASSLGPLGELFF. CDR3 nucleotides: TGTGCCAGCAGCTTAGGCCCACTCGGGGAGCTGTTTTTT.

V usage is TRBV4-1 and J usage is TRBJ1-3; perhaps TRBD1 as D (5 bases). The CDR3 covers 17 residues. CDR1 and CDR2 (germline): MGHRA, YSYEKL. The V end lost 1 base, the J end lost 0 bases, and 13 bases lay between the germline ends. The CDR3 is CASSQVRGLASGNTIYF. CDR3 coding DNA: TGCGCCAGCAGCCAAGTCCGGGGGTTAGCCTCTGGAAACACCATATATTTT.

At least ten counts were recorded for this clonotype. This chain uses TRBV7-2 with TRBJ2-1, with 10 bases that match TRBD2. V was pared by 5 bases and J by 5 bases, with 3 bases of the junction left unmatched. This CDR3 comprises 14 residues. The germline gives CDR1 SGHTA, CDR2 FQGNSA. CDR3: CASSRTSGNNEQFF. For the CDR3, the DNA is TGTGCCAGCAGCCGGACTAGCGGAAACAATGAGCAGTTCTTC.

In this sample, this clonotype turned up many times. The CDR3 region has the DNA TGCAGTGCCCACCCGAGCGGGGCTCCCTACGAGCAGTACGTC. Protein: CSAHPSGAPYEQYV. V and J are TRBV20-1 and TRBJ2-7; 7 bases line up with TRBD2. After removal of 6 bases from V and 2 bases from J, the junction contained 10 bases not matched to a gene. Germline CDR1 is DFQATT and CDR2 is SNEGSKA (reference sequence). This CDR3 is 14 amino acids long.

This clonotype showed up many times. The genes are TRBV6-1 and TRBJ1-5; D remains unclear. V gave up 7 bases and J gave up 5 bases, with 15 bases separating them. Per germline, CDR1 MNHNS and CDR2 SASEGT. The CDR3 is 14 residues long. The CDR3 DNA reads TGTGCCAGCATTCTTAGGGAGTCGGATCAGCCCCAGCATTTT. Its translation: CASILRESDQPQHF.

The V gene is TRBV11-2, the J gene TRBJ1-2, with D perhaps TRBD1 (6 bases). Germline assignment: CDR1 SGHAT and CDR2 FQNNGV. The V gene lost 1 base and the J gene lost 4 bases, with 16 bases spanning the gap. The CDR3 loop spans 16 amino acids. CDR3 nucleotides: TGTGCCAGCAGCTTAGTACCCGGGACAAGCATCTATGGCTACACCTTC. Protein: CASSLVPGTSIYGYTF.

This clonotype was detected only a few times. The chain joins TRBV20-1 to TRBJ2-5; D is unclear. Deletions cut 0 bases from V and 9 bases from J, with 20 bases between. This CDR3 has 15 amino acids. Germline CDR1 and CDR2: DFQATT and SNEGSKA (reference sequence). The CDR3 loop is CSARDLGAGVTAQYF. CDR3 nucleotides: TGCAGTGCTAGAGACTTGGGTGCAGGCGTTACGGCCCAGTACTTC.

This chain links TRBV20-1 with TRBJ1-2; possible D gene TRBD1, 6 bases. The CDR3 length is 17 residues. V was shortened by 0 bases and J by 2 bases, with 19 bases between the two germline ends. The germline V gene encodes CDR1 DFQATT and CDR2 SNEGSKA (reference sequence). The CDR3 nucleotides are TGCAGTGCTAGAGATCGTGGAGGGGGAAAATTCAACTATGGCTACACCTTC. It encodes CSARDRGGGKFNYGYTF.

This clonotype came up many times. Here the CDR3 reads CASSRPYRDRASEQYF. The CDR3 DNA reads TGCGCCAGCAGCCGACCGTACCGGGACAGGGCAAGCGAGCAGTACTTC. This rearrangement joins TRBV5-1 to TRBJ2-7; 9 bases align to TRBD1. Germline-derived CDR1 and CDR2 are SGHRS and YFSETQ. Trimming at V came to 4 bases and at J to 6 bases, leaving 14 bases not matched to a gene. CDR3 length equals 16 residues. Using reference TRBV5-1 and TRBJ2-7 for the parts outside the CDR3, the full variable domain is KAGVTQTPRYLIKTRGQQVTLSCSPISGHRSVSWYQQTPGQGLQFLFEYFSETQRNKGNFPGRFSGRQFSNSRSEMNVSTLELGDSALYLCASSRPYRDRASEQYFGPGTRLTVT.

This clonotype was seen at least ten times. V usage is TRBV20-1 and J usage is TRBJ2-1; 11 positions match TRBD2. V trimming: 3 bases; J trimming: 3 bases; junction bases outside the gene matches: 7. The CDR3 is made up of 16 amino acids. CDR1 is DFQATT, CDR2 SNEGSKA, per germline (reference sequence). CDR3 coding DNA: TGCAGTGCTAGGCCTTTTGGACTAGCGGGCTACAATGAGCAGTTCTTC. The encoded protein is CSARPFGLAGYNEQFF.

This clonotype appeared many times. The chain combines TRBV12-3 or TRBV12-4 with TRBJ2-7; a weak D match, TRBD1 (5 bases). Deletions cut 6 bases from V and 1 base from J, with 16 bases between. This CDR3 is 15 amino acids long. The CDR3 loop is CASRLGHLGSYEQYF. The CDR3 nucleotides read TGTGCCAGCAGACTTGGACACCTAGGGTCCTACGAGCAGTACTTC.

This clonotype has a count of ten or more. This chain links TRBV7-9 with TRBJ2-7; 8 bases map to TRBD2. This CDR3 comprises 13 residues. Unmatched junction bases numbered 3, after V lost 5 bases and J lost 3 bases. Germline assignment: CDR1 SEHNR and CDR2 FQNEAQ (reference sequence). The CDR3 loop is CASSPGTSYEQYF. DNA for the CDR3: TGTGCCAGCAGCCCCGGGACTAGCTACGAGCAGTACTTC.

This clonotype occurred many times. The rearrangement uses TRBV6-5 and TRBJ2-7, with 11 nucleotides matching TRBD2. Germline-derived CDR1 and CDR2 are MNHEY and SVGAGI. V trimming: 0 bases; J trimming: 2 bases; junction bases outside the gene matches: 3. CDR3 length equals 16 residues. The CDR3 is CASSYSLAGGAYEQYF. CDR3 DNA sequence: TGTGCCAGCAGTTACTCTTTAGCGGGAGGGGCCTACGAGCAGTACTTC.

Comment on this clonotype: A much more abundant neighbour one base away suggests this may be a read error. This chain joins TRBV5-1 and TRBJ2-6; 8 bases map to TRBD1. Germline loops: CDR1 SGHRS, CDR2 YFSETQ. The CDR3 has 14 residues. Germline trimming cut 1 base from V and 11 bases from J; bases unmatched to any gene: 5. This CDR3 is CASSLSDRGDVLTF. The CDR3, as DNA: TGCGCCAGCAGCTTGTCCGACAGGGGCGACGTCCTGACTTTC.

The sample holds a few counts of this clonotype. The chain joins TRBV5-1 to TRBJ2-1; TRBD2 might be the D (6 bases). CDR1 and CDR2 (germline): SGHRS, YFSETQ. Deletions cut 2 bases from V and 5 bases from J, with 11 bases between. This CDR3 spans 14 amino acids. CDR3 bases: TGCGCCAGCAGCTTTGCGGGGCGCGACAATGAGCAGTTCTTC. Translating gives CASSFAGRDNEQFF. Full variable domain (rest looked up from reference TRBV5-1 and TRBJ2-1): KAGVTQTPRYLIKTRGQQVTLSCSPISGHRSVSWYQQTPGQGLQFLFEYFSETQRNKGNFPGRFSGRQFSNSRSEMNVSTLELGDSALYLCASSFAGRDNEQFFGPGTRLTVL.

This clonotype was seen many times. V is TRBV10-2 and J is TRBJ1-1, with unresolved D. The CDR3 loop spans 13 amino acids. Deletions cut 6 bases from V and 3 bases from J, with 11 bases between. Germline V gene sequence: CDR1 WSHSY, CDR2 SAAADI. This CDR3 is CASREGGYTEAFF. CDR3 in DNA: TGCGCCAGCAGGGAAGGAGGATACACTGAAGCTTTCTTT.

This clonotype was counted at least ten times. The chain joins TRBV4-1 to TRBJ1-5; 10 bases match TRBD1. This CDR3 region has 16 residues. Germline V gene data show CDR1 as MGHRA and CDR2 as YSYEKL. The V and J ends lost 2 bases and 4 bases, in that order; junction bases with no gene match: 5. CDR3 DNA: TGCGCCAGCAGCCAACCGGGACAGGGGCCTAATCAGCCCCAGCATTTT. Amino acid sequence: CASSQPGQGPNQPQHF.

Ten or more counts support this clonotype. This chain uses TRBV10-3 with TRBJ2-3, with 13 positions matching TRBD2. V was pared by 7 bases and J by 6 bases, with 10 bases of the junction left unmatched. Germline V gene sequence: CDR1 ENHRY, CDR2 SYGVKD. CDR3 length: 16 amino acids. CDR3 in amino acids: CAITTGTSGATDTQYF. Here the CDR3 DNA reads TGTGCCATCACCACAGGGACTAGCGGGGCTACGGATACGCAGTATTTT.

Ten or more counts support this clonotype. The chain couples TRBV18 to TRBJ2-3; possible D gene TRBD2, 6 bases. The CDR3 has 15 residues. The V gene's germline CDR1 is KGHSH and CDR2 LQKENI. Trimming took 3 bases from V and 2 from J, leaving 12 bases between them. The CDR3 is CASSPVAGNTDTQYF. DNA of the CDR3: TGTGCCAGCTCACCGGTCGCGGGAAACACAGATACGCAGTATTTT.

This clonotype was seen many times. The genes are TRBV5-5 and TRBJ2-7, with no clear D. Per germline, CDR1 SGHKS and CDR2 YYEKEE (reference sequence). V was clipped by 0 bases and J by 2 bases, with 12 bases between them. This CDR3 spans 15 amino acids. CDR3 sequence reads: CASSLAADRAYEQYF. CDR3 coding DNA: TGTGCCAGCAGCTTGGCCGCGGACCGCGCCTACGAGCAGTACTTC.

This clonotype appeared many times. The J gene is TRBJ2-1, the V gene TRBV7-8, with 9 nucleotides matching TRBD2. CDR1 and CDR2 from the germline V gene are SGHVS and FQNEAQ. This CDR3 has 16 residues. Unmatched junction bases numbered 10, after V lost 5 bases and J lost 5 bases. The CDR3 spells CASSRNRLAANNEQFF. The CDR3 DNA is TGTGCCAGCAGCCGAAACCGACTAGCGGCAAACAATGAGCAGTTCTTC. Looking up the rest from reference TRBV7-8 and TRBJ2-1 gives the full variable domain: GAGVSQSPRYKVAKRGQDVALRCDPISGHVSLFWYQQALGQGPEFLTYFQNEAQLDKSGLPSDRFFAERPEGSVSTLKIQRTQQEDSAVYLCASSRNRLAANNEQFFGPGTRLTVL.

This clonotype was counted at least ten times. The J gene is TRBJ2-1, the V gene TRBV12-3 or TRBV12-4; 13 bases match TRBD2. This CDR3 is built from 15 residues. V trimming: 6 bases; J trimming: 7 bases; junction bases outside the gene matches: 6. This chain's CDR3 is CASSRLAGGRNEQFF. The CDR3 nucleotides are TGTGCCAGCAGCCGACTAGCGGGAGGTAGGAATGAGCAGTTCTTC.

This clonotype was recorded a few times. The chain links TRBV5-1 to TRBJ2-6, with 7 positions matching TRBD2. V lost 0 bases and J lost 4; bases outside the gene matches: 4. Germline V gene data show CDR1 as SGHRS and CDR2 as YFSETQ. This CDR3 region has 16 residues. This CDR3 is CASSLGGLRGANVLTF. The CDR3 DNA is TGCGCCAGCAGCTTGGGGGGACTACGCGGGGCCAACGTCCTGACTTTC.